This T cell receptor beta chain is drawn from a study of chemoradiotherapy in HPV16-positive cancers. Overall study results and limits: Candidate HPV-specific clones and E7-related TCR motifs grew in tumor during treatment.

Turning to this clone: What it binds is unknown.

Repertoires were sampled repeatedly during chemoradiotherapy. Germline V CDR1 and CDR2: SGDLS, YYNGEE. The CDR3 has 16 amino acids. The V end lost 6 bases, the J end lost 2 bases, and 19 bases lay between the germline ends. Sequencing was performed with immunoSEQ multiplex PCR; in TCRdb, only in-frame clones are kept and a portion is missing. The data hold about 6,600 clones, with around 85% observed a single time. This TCR was recovered from a human donor with HPV-associated anogenital cancer. This material consisted of tumor tissue, taken from a patient who underwent chemoradiotherapy. The chain links TRBV9 to TRBJ2-3, with D tentatively TRBD2 (9 bases). DNA for the CDR3: TGTGCCAGCAACAGGGGGAGCGGGGGGCCCACAGATACGCAGTATTTT. Its translation: CASNRGSGGPTDTQYF.